This T cell receptor beta chain was recorded in a study of blood T cell repertoires in COVID-19. Study-wide background: From T cells, B-cell-depleted T cells, or PBMCs came the material, which was cDNA or gDNA.

Per the authors' pipeline: Quantification of nucleated cells was approximated via reference gene primer amplification. This table comes from immunoSEQ multiplex PCR, and its TCRdb copy is limited to in-frame clones, with some not included. V, J and clone size are taken as reported in that table, and D and trimming were inferred from the DNA itself. This table has roughly 200,000 clones, around 80% appearing once. This clone was recorded once. The germline gives CDR1 SNHLY, CDR2 FYNNEI. The trim removed 5 bases at V and 7 bases at J, leaving 6 bases unmatched. CDR3 length: 14 amino acids. The sequenced sample was peripheral blood. The sequence was collected from a man between 65 and 85 years old with active or convalescent COVID-19. The rearrangement links TRBV2 to TRBJ2-7, with 12 bases that match TRBD2. CDR3 coding DNA: TGTGCCAGCAGTCCGACTAGCGGGAGCAAGGAGCAGTACTTC. Its protein product is CASSPTSGSKEQYF.